The 7 T cell receptor beta chains below come from one sample, sequenced in a study of spatial heterogeneity in lung cancer. One entry per CDR3 protein results from TCRdb running MiXCR on the 5' RACE reads. Of 45,000 to 50,000 distinct CDR3 sequences listed, 12% are singletons. As to time point: blood at routine non-recurrence follow-up after resection. This sample comprised PBMCs, obtained at follow-up. Every receptor here comes from a male donor with early-stage non-small cell lung cancer.

This chain links TRBV7-2 with TRBJ2-4; no clear D. Germline CDR1 SGHTA, CDR2 FQGNSA. Trimming took off 2 bases at V and 10 bases at J, with 6 bases between the two ends. This CDR3 is built from 11 residues. CDR3 amino acids: CASSLTEIQYF. The CDR3 DNA reads as TGTGCCAGCAGCTTAACCGAAATTCAGTACTTC.

This clonotype was counted at least ten times. This sequence joins TRBV12-3 or TRBV12-4 and TRBJ2-3, with TRBD2 identical over 8 bases. The CDR3 sequence is 15 residues long. Germline trimming cut 4 bases from V and 3 bases from J; bases unmatched to any gene: 6. The CDR3 coding sequence is TGTGCCAGCAGTTCGACTAGCGTTGTAACAGATACGCAGTATTTT. Protein: CASSSTSVVTDTQYF.

The rearrangement joins TRBV5-1 to TRBJ2-3; 7 bases fit TRBD1. This CDR3 is 14 amino acids long. J gave up 3 bases and V 7 bases, and 8 bases lay outside the gene matches. The germline CDR1 and CDR2 sequences are SGHRS and YFSETQ. CDR3 loop: CASSATTGTDTQYF. The DNA for the CDR3 is TGCGCCAGCTCGGCCACGACAGGGACAGATACGCAGTATTTT.

The chain joins TRBV28 to TRBJ1-2, with D possibly TRBD1 on 6 matching bases. The V gene lost 5 bases and the J gene lost 2 bases, with 18 bases spanning the gap. This CDR3 comprises 16 residues. Germline V gives CDR1 MDHEN, CDR2 SYDVKM. DNA of the CDR3: TGTGCCAGCAGTCCCGCGGGGGCCCGACGAAACTATGGCTACACCTTC. Encoded protein: CASSPAGARRNYGYTF.

The rearrangement uses TRBV9 and TRBJ2-1; D gene ambiguous. The V gene's germline CDR1 is SGDLS and CDR2 YYNGEE. The ends were cut back, 2 bases at V and 5 bases at J, with 8 bases in the middle. This CDR3 region has 13 residues. CDR3 coding DNA: TGTGCCAGCAGCGTTTTCGATGACAATGAGCAGTTCTTC. Protein sequence: CASSVFDDNEQFF.

This rearrangement joins TRBV4-3 to TRBJ2-7, with unresolved D. The V gene lost 0 bases and the J gene lost 7 bases, with 10 bases spanning the gap. CDR3 length equals 13 residues. Looked up from germline, CDR1 is LGHNA and CDR2 is YSLEER. The CDR3 sequence: CASSQETWGEQYF. DNA for the CDR3: TGCGCCAGCAGCCAAGAGACGTGGGGAGAGCAGTACTTC.

This clonotype was counted ten times or more. The chain links TRBV7-2 to TRBJ2-1, with a tentative D call TRBD2 (6 bases). Trimming cost V 5 bases and J 4 bases, with 12 bases left between them. Germline assignment: CDR1 SGHTA and CDR2 FQGNSA. This CDR3 is 14 amino acids long. In DNA, the CDR3 is TGTGCCAGCAGCCGCGCGAGCGGGTACAATGAGCAGTTCTTC. The encoded protein is CASSRASGYNEQFF.